Only a few counts were recorded for the clone carrying this TCR beta chain. The data derive from a study of blood T cell repertoires in COVID-19. Profiling relied on immunoSEQ multiplex PCR, and the TCRdb table lists in-frame clones only, not all of them. The sample gives roughly 200,000 clones, roughly 76% of which show up once; roughly 11% is in the top ten. Seattle patients were enrolled while actively infected and followed longitudinally. J gave up 9 bases and V 1 base, and 2 bases lay outside the gene matches. Germline V CDR1 and CDR2: SQVTM, ANQGSEA. CDR3 length equals 11 residues. The rearrangement joins TRBV29-1 to TRBJ2-7; 8 bases agree with TRBD1. The source is a woman aged 40-49 years with COVID-19, enrolled during active disease. The sample comprised peripheral blood. CDR3 in amino acids: CSVEVGTGQYF. The CDR3 nucleotides are TGCAGCGTTGAAGTGGGGACAGGGCAGTACTTC.